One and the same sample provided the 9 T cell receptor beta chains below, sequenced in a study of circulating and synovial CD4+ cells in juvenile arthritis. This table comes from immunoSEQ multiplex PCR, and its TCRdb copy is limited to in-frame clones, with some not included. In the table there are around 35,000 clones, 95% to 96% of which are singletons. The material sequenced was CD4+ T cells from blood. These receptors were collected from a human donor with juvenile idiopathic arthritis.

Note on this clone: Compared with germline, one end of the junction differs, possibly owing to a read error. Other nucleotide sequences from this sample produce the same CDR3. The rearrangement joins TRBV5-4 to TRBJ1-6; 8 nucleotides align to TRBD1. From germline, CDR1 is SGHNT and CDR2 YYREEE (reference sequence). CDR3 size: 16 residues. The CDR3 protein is CASSLSLRGLNSPLHF. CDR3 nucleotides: TGTGCCAGCAGCTTGTCCCTCAGGGGGCTTAATTCCCCCCTCCACTTT.

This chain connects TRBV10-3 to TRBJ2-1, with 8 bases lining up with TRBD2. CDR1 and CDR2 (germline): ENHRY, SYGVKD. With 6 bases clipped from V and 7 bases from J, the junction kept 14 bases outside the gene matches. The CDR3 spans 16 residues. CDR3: CAIRGGREASGNEQFF. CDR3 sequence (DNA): TGTGCCATCAGGGGGGGGCGGGAGGCCTCGGGAAATGAGCAGTTCTTC.

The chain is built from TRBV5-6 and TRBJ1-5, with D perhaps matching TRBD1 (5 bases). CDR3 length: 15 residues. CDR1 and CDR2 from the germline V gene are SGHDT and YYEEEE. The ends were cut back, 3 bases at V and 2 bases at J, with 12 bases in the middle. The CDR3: CASSSGTGGNQPQHF. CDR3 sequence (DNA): TGTGCCAGCAGCTCTGGGACGGGGGGCAATCAGCCCCAGCATTTT.

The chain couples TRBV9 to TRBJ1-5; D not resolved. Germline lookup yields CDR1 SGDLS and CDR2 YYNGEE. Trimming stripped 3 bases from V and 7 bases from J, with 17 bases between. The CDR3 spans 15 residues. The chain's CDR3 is CASSGSPGLGQPQHF. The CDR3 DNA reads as TGTGCCAGCAGCGGAAGCCCCGGTTTGGGCCAGCCCCAGCATTTT.

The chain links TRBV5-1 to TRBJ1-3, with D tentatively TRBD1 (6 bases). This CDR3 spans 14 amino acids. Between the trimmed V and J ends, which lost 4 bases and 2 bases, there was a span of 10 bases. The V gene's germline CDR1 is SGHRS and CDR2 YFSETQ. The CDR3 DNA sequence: TGCGCCAGCAGCATTACAGGGACTGGAAACACCATATATTTT. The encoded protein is CASSITGTGNTIYF.

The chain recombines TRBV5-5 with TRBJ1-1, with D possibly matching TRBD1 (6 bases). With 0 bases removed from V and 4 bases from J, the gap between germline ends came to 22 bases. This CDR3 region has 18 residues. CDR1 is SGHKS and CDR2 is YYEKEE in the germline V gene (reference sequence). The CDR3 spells CASSLGSSPGQRSTEAFF. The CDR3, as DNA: TGTGCCAGCAGCTTGGGTTCATCTCCGGGACAAAGAAGCACTGAAGCTTTCTTT. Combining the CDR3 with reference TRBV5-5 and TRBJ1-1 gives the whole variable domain DAGVTQSPTHLIKTRGQQVTLRCSPISGHKSVSWYQQVLGQGPQFIFQYYEKEERGRGNFPDRFSARQFPNYSSELNVNALLLGDSALYLCASSLGSSPGQRSTEAFFGQGTRLTVV.

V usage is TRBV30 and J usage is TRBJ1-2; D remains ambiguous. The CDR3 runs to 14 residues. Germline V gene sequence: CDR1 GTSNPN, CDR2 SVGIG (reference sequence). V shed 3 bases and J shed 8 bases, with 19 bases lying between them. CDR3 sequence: CAWRVVSVSGGYTF. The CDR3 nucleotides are TGTGCCTGGAGGGTCGTGTCTGTATCGGGAGGCTACACCTTC.

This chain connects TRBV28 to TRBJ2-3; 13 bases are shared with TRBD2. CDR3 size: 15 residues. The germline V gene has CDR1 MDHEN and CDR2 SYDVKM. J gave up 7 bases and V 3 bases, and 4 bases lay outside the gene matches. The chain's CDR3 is CASSLPTSGGNTQYF. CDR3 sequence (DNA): TGTGCCAGCAGTTTGCCGACTAGCGGGGGGAATACGCAGTATTTT.

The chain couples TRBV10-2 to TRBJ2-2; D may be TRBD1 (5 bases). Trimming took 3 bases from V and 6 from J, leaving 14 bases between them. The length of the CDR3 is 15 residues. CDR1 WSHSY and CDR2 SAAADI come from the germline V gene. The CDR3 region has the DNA TGCGCCAGCAGTGAAACAGGACCTTCGCCCGGGGAGCTGTTTTTT. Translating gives CASSETGPSPGELFF.